This TCR beta chain was captured in a study of beta chain features in type 1 diabetes. Deletions cut 2 bases from V and 8 bases from J, with 7 bases between. The CDR3 runs 12 residues. CDR1 and CDR2 (germline): SGHVS, FNYEAQ. Study results and limitations: Moderate yet significant TCRB CDR3 shortening was seen in Type 1 diabetes patients in all four CD4+ subsets.

As to this clone: Antigen unknown.

What was sequenced were expressed TCRB transcripts, since all of the isolated RNA had been reverse transcribed. This table comes from immunoSEQ multiplex PCR, and its TCRdb copy is limited to in-frame clones, with some not included. The table has under 300,000 clones, about 8.5% seen once. The V call is TRBV7-6, the J call TRBJ2-1; D gene ambiguous. Material for sequencing was central memory CD4+ T cells from blood. This TCR was recovered from a woman in her late teens or twenties in good health. CDR3 sequence reads: CASSLFNYEQFF. CDR3 nucleotides: TGTGCCAGCAGCTTATTTAACTATGAGCAGTTCTTC.